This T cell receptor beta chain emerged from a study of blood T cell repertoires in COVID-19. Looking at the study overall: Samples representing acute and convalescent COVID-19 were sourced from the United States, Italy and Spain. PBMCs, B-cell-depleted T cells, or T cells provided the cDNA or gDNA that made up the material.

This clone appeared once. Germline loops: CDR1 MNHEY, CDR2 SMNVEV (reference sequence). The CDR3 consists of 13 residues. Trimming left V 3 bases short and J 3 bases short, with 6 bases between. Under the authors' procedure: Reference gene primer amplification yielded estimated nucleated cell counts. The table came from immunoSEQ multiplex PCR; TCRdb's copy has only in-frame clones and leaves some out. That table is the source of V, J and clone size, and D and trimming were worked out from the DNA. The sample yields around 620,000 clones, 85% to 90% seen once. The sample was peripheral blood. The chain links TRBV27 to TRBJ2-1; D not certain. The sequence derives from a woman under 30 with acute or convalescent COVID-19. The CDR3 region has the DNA TGTGCCAGCAGTTTGGCGGACTACAATGAGCAGTTCTTC. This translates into CASSLADYNEQFF.